This TCR beta chain appears in the sequencing data of a study of CD8+ T cells in alopecia areata. On the study more broadly: Treatment of the treated patients consisted of oral tofacitinib, 5 to 10 mg twice daily. Whole-study results and caveats: Among the top 100, expanded CD8+ clones were significantly decreased by tofacitinib, as was scalp clonality.

About this clone: The antigen is not known.

Treatment reported: oral pan-JAK inhibitor, 5-10 mg twice daily. RNA extraction and reverse transcription yielded cDNA as sequencing template. Only in-frame clones appear in the TCRdb table, and some are missing; sequencing was by immunoSEQ multiplex PCR. The table shows just over 150,000 clones, with less than 70% occurring only once. The CDR3 covers 15 residues. The ends were cut back, 1 base at V and 4 bases at J, with 8 bases in the middle. CDR1 and CDR2 (germline): MGHDK, SYGVNS. The gene calls are TRBV25-1 and TRBJ2-6; no clear D gene. Sample: CD4+ T cells sorted from blood, taken at week 4, from a patient treated with tofacitinib. The clonotype originates from a human donor with alopecia areata. The CDR3 DNA sequence: TGTGCCAGCAGTGAATCTACCGGGGGGGCCAACGTCCTGACTTTC. Protein product: CASSESTGGANVLTF.